This T cell receptor beta chain was retrieved from a study of shared clonotypes between healthy human individuals. Overall study: Donors had three CD4 naive, three CD4 memory, two CD8 naive and one CD8 memory plate apiece.

Trimming took 0 bases from V and 3 from J; bases not matched to a gene: 5. Germline V gives CDR1 SGDLS, CDR2 YYNGEE. The CDR3 loop spans 15 amino acids. Study-wide results and caveats: Relative to their counterparts shared across all four donors, non-shared clonotypes exhibited diminished generation probabilities. Several donors shared approximately 5% of their naive CD4 clonotypes. Estimated clonotype richness was generally higher in naive than memory subsets.

The table came from immunoSEQ multiplex PCR; TCRdb's copy has only in-frame clones and leaves some out. Here the sample spans about 2.1 million clones, around 93% being singletons. Selected positively for CCR7 and CD45RO-negative, naive CD8 cells excluded terminally differentiated effector memory CD45RA+ cells. In the case of this clone: Its cognate antigen is unknown. This same CDR3 is encoded by further DNA sequences in the sample.

The J gene is TRBJ2-7, the V gene TRBV9; 8 positions match TRBD2. The sequence derives from a man in his late teens or twenties in good health. Some clones in this sample may be carry-over from other donors' samples. Source material: naive CD8+ T cells from PBMCs. CDR3 amino acids: CASSVGGLAGYEQYF. In DNA form, the CDR3 reads TGTGCCAGCAGCGTAGGTGGCCTAGCGGGCTACGAGCAGTACTTC.